The source of this TCR beta chain is a study of tumour-infiltrating T cells in Burkitt lymphoma. This clone was picked up a small number of times. The CDR3 runs to 15 residues. V was trimmed by 3 bases and J by 7 bases, leaving 13 bases between them. Germline V CDR1 and CDR2: MDHEN, SYDVKM. Data came from immunoSEQ multiplex PCR; TCRdb stores just in-frame clones and leaves some out. The top ten clones hold 2% to 2.5% of a sample with about 5,400 clones, around 10% of them seen once. The specimen sequenced was tumor tissue. The sequence was collected from a human donor with diffuse large B-cell lymphoma. The chain links TRBV28 to TRBJ1-6; D unclear. CDR3 in DNA: TGTGCCAGCAGTTTCATCAGAACAGAAAATTCACCCCTCCACTTT. It specifies CASSFIRTENSPLHF. Supplemented by reference TRBV28 and TRBJ1-6, the full variable domain reads DVKVTQSSRYLVKRTGEKVFLECVQDMDHENMFWYRQDPGLGLRLIYFSYDVKMKEKGDIPEGYSVSREKKERFSLILESASTNQTSMYLCASSFIRTENSPLHFGNGTRLTVT.